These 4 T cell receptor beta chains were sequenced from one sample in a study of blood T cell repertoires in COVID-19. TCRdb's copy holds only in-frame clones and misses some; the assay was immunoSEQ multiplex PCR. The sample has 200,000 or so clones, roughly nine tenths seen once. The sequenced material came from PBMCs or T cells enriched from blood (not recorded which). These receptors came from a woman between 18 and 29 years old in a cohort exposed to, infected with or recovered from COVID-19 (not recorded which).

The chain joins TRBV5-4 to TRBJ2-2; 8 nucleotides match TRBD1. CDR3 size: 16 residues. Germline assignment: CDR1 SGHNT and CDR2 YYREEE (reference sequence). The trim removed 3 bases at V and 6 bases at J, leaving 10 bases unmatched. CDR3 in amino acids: CASSSQERTGSGELFF. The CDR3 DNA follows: TGTGCCAGCAGCTCTCAGGAGAGGACAGGGTCCGGGGAGCTGTTTTTT.

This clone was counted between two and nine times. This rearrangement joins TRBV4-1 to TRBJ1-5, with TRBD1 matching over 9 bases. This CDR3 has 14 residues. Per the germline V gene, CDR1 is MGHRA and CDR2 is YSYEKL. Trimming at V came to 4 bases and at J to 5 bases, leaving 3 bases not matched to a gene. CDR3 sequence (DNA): TGCGCCAGCAGCCGACGGACAGGGGATCAGCCCCAGCATTTT. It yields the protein CASSRRTGDQPQHF.

The CDR3 nucleotides are TGTGCCAGCAGCCAAACGGGTGCTCTGAGGAACACCATATATTTT. It is translated as CASSQTGALRNTIYF. The genes are TRBV7-2 and TRBJ1-3; D is undetermined. This CDR3 comprises 15 residues. Per the germline V gene, CDR1 is SGHTA and CDR2 is FQGNSA. Between the trimmed V and J ends, which lost 5 bases and 7 bases, there was a span of 18 bases.

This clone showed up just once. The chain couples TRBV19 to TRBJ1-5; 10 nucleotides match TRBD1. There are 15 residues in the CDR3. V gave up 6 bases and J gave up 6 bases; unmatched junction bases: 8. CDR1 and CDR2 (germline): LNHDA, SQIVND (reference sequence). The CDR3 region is CASRRDRGFGQPQHF. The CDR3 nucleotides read TGTGCCAGTAGGCGGGACAGGGGATTCGGTCAGCCCCAGCATTTT.